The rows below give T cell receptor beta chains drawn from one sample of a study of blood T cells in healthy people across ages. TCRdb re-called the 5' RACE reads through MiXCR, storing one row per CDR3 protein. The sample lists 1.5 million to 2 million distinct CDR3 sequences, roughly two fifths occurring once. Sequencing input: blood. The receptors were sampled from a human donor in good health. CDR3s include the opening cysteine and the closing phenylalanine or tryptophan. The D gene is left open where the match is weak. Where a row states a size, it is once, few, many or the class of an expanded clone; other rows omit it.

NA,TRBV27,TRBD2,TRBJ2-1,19,CASSLIASGGAGAYNEQFF,TGTGCCAGCAGTTTAATTGCTAGCGGGGGGGCCGGCGCCTACAATGAGCAGTTCTTC
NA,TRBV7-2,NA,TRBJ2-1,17,CASGPRGGGSSYNEQFF,TGTGCCAGCGGCCCGCGAGGAGGGGGGAGCTCCTACAATGAGCAGTTCTTC
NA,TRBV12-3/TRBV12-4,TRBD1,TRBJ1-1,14,CASRKLTGATEAFF,TGTGCCAGCAGGAAACTAACAGGGGCGACTGAAGCTTTCTTT
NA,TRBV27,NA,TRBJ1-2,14,CASLDRPGAKGYTF,TGTGCCAGCCTGGATCGTCCAGGGGCGAAAGGCTACACCTTC
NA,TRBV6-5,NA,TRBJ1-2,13,CASSYGQVYGYTF,TGTGCCAGCAGTTACGGCCAGGTCTATGGCTACACCTTC
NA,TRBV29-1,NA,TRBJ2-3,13,CSAEGGSTDTQYF,TGCAGCGCTGAGGGGGGGAGCACAGATACGCAGTATTTT
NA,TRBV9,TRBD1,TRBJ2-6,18,CASSVNRDRDSGANVLTF,TGTGCCAGCAGCGTAAACCGGGACAGGGACTCTGGGGCCAACGTCCTGACTTTC
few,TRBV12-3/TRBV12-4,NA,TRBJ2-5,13,CASRPGVQETQYF,TGTGCCAGCCGACCCGGGGTCCAAGAGACCCAGTACTTC
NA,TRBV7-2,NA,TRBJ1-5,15,CASSFDGHPDQPQHF,TGTGCCAGCAGCTTTGATGGACATCCCGATCAGCCCCAGCATTTT
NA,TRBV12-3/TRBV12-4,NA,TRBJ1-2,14,CASSLMNRHYGYTF,TGTGCCAGCAGTTTAATGAACAGGCACTATGGCTACACCTTC
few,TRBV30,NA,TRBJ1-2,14,CAWSRQVDLYGYTF,TGTGCCTGGAGTAGGCAGGTTGATCTGTATGGCTACACCTTC
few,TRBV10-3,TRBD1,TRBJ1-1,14,CATSGGSVGTEAFF,TGTGCCACCTCAGGGGGCTCGGTGGGCACTGAAGCTTTCTTT
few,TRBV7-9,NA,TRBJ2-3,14,CASSAVTFTDTQYF,TGTGCCAGCAGCGCCGTAACCTTCACAGATACGCAGTATTTT
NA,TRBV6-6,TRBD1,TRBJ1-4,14,CASTLDRGSEKLFF,TGTGCCAGCACCTTGGACAGGGGATCGGAAAAACTGTTTTTT
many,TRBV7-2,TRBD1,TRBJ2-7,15,CASSFTGTGSYEQYF,TGTGCCAGCAGCTTCACCGGGACAGGCTCCTACGAGCAGTACTTC
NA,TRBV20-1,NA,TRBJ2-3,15,CSARAVGGGTDTQYF,TGCAGTGCTCGTGCGGTCGGGGGTGGCACAGATACGCAGTATTTT
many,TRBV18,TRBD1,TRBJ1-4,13,CATTGQGGEKLFF,TGTGCCACGACCGGACAGGGGGGTGAAAAACTGTTTTTT
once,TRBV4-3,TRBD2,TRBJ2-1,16,CASSQDWTSGGYEQFF,TGCGCCAGCAGCCAAGACTGGACTAGCGGGGGCTACGAGCAGTTCTTC
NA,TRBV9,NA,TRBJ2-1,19,CASSVDPFRAGFRNNEQFF,TGTGCCAGCAGCGTAGACCCGTTCAGGGCAGGGTTTAGGAACAATGAGCAGTTCTTC
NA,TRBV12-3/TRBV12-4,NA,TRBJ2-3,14,CASSLMVVTDTQYF,TGTGCCAGCAGTTTGATGGTGGTTACAGATACGCAGTATTTT
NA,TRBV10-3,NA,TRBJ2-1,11,CAISGGVWQFF,TGTGCCATCAGTGGTGGGGTCTGGCAGTTCTTC
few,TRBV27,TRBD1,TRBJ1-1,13,CASSLDRTYEAFF,TGTGCCAGCAGCTTGGACAGGACCTATGAAGCTTTCTTT
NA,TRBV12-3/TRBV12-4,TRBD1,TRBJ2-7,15,CASSLAGGTSYEQYF,TGTGCCAGCAGTTTGGCAGGGGGCACTTCCTACGAGCAGTACTTC
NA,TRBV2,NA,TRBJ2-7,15,CASSEGQLGPYEQYF,TGTGCCAGCAGTGAAGGACAACTTGGCCCCTACGAGCAGTACTTC